The 25 T cell receptor beta chains given below trace back to one sample, sequenced in a study of blood T cell repertoires in COVID-19. Libraries were prepared by immunoSEQ multiplex PCR; TCRdb keeps only in-frame clonotypes and omits some of them. The profile covers almost 400,000 clones, with approximately 88% appearing a single time and about 0.89% taken by the ten largest. The specimen was PBMCs or T cells enriched from blood (not recorded which). Receptors were obtained from a woman younger than 45 with acute COVID-19.

The CDR3 spells CASSSPGRGEKLFF. The CDR3 coding sequence is TGTGCCAGCAGTTCCCCGGGGAGGGGTGAAAAACTGTTTTTT. V is TRBV28 and J is TRBJ1-4, with D possibly being TRBD1 (5 bases). This CDR3 contains 14 residues. Germline V gives CDR1 MDHEN, CDR2 SYDVKM. Trimming took off 4 bases at V and 7 bases at J, with 13 bases between the two ends.

The rearrangement joins TRBV7-2 to TRBJ2-1; perhaps TRBD2 as D (5 bases). V lost 5 bases and J 2 bases, leaving 7 bases between the germline ends. Germline-derived CDR1 and CDR2 are SGHTA and FQGNSA. The CDR3 contains 13 residues. CDR3 sequence reads: CASSQTTYNEQFF. The CDR3 DNA reads TGTGCCAGCAGCCAGACTACCTACAATGAGCAGTTCTTC.

The chain links TRBV20-1 to TRBJ1-2; D is possibly TRBD1 (5 bases). Germline loops: CDR1 DFQATT, CDR2 SNEGSKA (reference sequence). The CDR3 is 11 residues long. V lost 4 bases and J lost 4, with 7 bases in between. The CDR3, as DNA: TGCAGTGCTAAGGACACCTATGGCTACACCTTC. Encoded protein: CSAKDTYGYTF.

The chain carries TRBV19 and TRBJ2-1; 8 bases match TRBD1. J lost 4 bases, V lost 7 bases, and 3 bases had no gene match. In germline, CDR1 is LNHDA, CDR2 SQIVND (reference sequence). This CDR3 region has 13 residues. The CDR3 spells CASTRTGYNEQFF. CDR3 bases: TGTGCCAGTACTAGGACAGGGTACAATGAGCAGTTCTTC.

V is TRBV29-1 and J is TRBJ1-2, with a weak D call TRBD1 (6 bases). The V end was cut by 1 base, the J end by 7 bases, with 10 bases between. This CDR3 region has 12 residues. Germline CDR1 is SQVTM and CDR2 is ANQGSEA. The CDR3 reads CSVEAGDLGYTF. CDR3 in DNA: TGCAGCGTTGAAGCAGGGGATCTTGGCTACACCTTC. Full variable domain (remainder filled in from reference TRBV29-1 and TRBJ1-2): SAVISQKPSRDICQRGTSLTIQCQVDSQVTMMFWYRQQPGQSLTLIATANQGSEATYESGFVIDKFPISRPNLTFSTLTVSNMSPEDSSIYLCSVEAGDLGYTFGSGTRLTVV.

This clone was seen a single time. V gene TRBV19 combines with J gene TRBJ1-1, with TRBD1 matching 8 bases. V dropped 5 bases and J dropped 5; count of bases not matched to a gene: 7. The CDR3 has 14 amino acids. Per germline, CDR1 LNHDA and CDR2 SQIVND (reference sequence). The CDR3 loop is CASSPTGVGTEAFF. CDR3 coding DNA: TGTGCCAGTAGTCCGACAGGGGTTGGGACTGAAGCTTTCTTT.

V is TRBV19 and J is TRBJ2-3, with D possibly being TRBD2 (7 bases). Deletions cut 0 bases from V and 2 bases from J, with 15 bases between. Germline V gene lookup returns CDR1 LNHDA and CDR2 SQIVND (reference sequence). This CDR3 region has 17 residues. CDR3 DNA: TGTGCCAGTAGTATAGATCGGCAGGGGACTAACACAGATACGCAGTATTTT. Residues: CASSIDRQGTNTDTQYF.

The V gene is TRBV7-2, the J gene TRBJ2-7, with 7 positions matching TRBD2. J gave up 2 bases and V 1 base, and 11 bases lay outside the gene matches. The CDR3 extends over 17 amino acids. Germline V gene sequence: CDR1 SGHTA, CDR2 FQGNSA. The CDR3, as DNA: TGTGCCAGCAGCTTAGGAGAGAGCGGGGCAAGCCCCTACGAGCAGTACTTC. It translates to CASSLGESGASPYEQYF.

The V call is TRBV2, the J call TRBJ2-2; a possible D gene is TRBD1 (5 bases). V was clipped by 4 bases and J by 2 bases, with 11 bases between them. The CDR3 spans 15 residues. The germline CDR1 and CDR2 sequences are SNHLY and FYNNEI. The CDR3 sequence: CASSVTGFNTGELFF. CDR3 nucleotide sequence: TGTGCCAGCAGTGTAACAGGATTTAACACCGGGGAGCTGTTTTTT.

The genes are TRBV9 and TRBJ1-6; TRBD1 matches 7 bases. Trimming cost V 4 bases and J 6 bases; bases outside gene matches: 4. Germline V gene lookup returns CDR1 SGDLS and CDR2 YYNGEE. The CDR3 is 14 amino acids. The DNA for the CDR3 is TGTGCCAGCAGCACGGGACAGATTAATTCACCCCTCCACTTT. Protein product: CASSTGQINSPLHF. Variable domain in full (rest from reference TRBV9 and TRBJ1-6): DSGVTQTPKHLITATGQRVTLRCSPRSGDLSVYWYQQSLDQGLQFLIQYYNGEERAKGNILERFSAQQFPDLHSELNLSSLELGDSALYFCASSTGQINSPLHFGNGTRLTVT.

The chain uses TRBV2 and TRBJ2-5; 7 bases align to TRBD1. CDR3 length: 16 amino acids. Germline V gives CDR1 SNHLY, CDR2 FYNNEI. The J segment lost 0 bases and the V segment lost 7 bases, leaving 11 bases of the junction unmatched. CDR3 region: CASTFRRQGYQETQYF. Written as DNA, the CDR3 is TGTGCCAGCACCTTCCGCCGACAGGGCTACCAAGAGACCCAGTACTTC.

This clone was picked up many times. V and J are TRBV5-5 and TRBJ1-5; the D is unclear. CDR3 length: 16 amino acids. V shed 0 bases and J shed 0 bases, with 10 bases lying between them. Germline values: CDR1 SGHKS, CDR2 YYEKEE (reference sequence). CDR3 nucleotide sequence: TGTGCCAGCAGCTTGGCTGGCAGCGGTAGCAATCAGCCCCAGCATTTT. This gives the protein CASSLAGSGSNQPQHF.

The rearrangement uses TRBV2 and TRBJ1-1; D is possibly TRBD1 (5 bases). This CDR3 region has 14 residues. Looked up from germline, CDR1 is SNHLY and CDR2 is FYNNEI. Trimming pared 5 bases from V and 3 bases from J, leaving 13 bases between. CDR3 in DNA: TGTGCCAGCAGTAAGCAGGGTAGGGACACTGAAGCTTTCTTT. Its protein is CASSKQGRDTEAFF.

The CDR3, as DNA: TGTGCCAGCAGGGCAGGGGTCACCGGGGAGCTGTTTTTT. It translates to CASRAGVTGELFF. The chain has TRBV6-5 and TRBJ2-2, with a tentative D call TRBD1 (6 bases). Trimming cost V 6 bases and J 4 bases, with 9 bases left between them. Germline-derived CDR1 and CDR2 are MNHEY and SVGAGI. The CDR3 loop spans 13 amino acids.

This chain connects TRBV5-1 to TRBJ2-7, with a tentative D call TRBD1 (5 bases). V lost 0 bases to trimming and J lost 0 bases, with 13 bases between them. This CDR3 is built from 16 residues. CDR1 is SGHRS, CDR2 YFSETQ, per germline. The CDR3 nucleotides read TGCGCCAGCAGCTTGGAGGCAGGGTATAGCTCCTACGAGCAGTACTTC. This gives the protein CASSLEAGYSSYEQYF.

The chain carries TRBV15 and TRBJ1-4; 9 bases are shared with TRBD1. This CDR3 spans 16 amino acids. V trimming: 5 bases; J trimming: 3 bases; junction bases outside the gene matches: 7. Germline-derived CDR1 and CDR2 are LNHNV and YYDKDF (reference sequence). CDR3 region: CATSPGQGIANEKLFF. CDR3 nucleotides: TGTGCCACCAGCCCGGGACAGGGTATAGCTAATGAAAAACTGTTTTTT.

The count of this clone is one. The rearrangement links TRBV10-2 to TRBJ2-1; 11 bases agree with TRBD2. Losses at the gene ends were 8 bases for V and 7 bases for J; bases not matched to a gene: 10. The CDR3 is 15 residues long. CDR1 is WSHSY, CDR2 SAAADI, per germline. CDR3 sequence: CASVPLAGGFNEQFF. In DNA, the CDR3 is TGCGCCAGCGTTCCCCTAGCGGGAGGCTTTAATGAGCAGTTCTTC.

The chain has TRBV11-2 and TRBJ1-1; 10 bases are shared with TRBD1. From germline, CDR1 is SGHAT and CDR2 FQNNGV. This CDR3 contains 13 residues. The ends lost 3 bases at V and 11 bases at J; junction bases unmatched: 6. The CDR3 DNA is TGTGCCAGCAGCTTTGGGACAGGGGAAGGGGCTTTCTTT. Residues: CASSFGTGEGAFF.

The chain is built from TRBV30 and TRBJ1-1; D gene ambiguous. V was clipped by 0 bases and J by 3 bases, with 17 bases between them. This CDR3 has 16 amino acids. Germline CDR1 reads GTSNPN; CDR2 reads SVGIG (reference sequence). The CDR3: CAWSVKGIPGDTEAFF. CDR3 coding DNA: TGTGCCTGGAGTGTAAAGGGAATTCCCGGGGACACTGAAGCTTTCTTT.

CDR3 residues: CASTPGQGRGNYGYTF. The CDR3 DNA reads TGTGCCAGCACCCCCGGACAGGGAAGGGGGAACTATGGCTACACCTTC. This chain connects TRBV2 to TRBJ1-2; 8 bases map to TRBD1. The length of the CDR3 is 16 residues. The V gene end was trimmed by 7 bases and the J gene end by 2 bases; junction bases not matched to a gene: 12. Looked up from germline, CDR1 is SNHLY and CDR2 is FYNNEI.

V is TRBV7-9 and J is TRBJ2-7; 9 bases match TRBD1. After removal of 6 bases from V and 6 bases from J, the junction contained 9 bases not matched to a gene. The CDR3 spans 14 residues. Germline assignment: CDR1 SEHNR and CDR2 FQNEAQ (reference sequence). The CDR3 region is CASSSPGQGAEQYF. The CDR3 DNA follows: TGTGCCAGCAGTTCTCCGGGACAGGGAGCCGAGCAGTACTTC.

V is TRBV6-5 and J is TRBJ1-5; 8 bases line up with TRBD1. Germline CDR1 is MNHEY and CDR2 is SVGAGI. With V trimmed by 5 bases and J by 6 bases, 3 bases remained unmatched. The CDR3 totals 13 residues. CDR3 sequence: CASSQGAAQPQHF. In DNA, the CDR3 is TGTGCCAGCAGTCAGGGGGCAGCTCAGCCCCAGCATTTT.

CDR3: CASSQEQVHRGQPQHF. In nucleotides, the CDR3 is TGCGCCAGCAGCCAAGAACAGGTCCACCGGGGGCAGCCCCAGCATTTT. V usage is TRBV4-1 and J usage is TRBJ1-5; perhaps TRBD1 as D (5 bases). The CDR3 length is 16 residues. V gave up 0 bases and J gave up 7 bases, with 16 bases separating them. Germline CDR1 MGHRA, CDR2 YSYEKL.

This sequence joins TRBV24-1 and TRBJ2-1; TRBD2 agrees at 11 bases. J was trimmed by 4 bases and V by 3 bases; bases with no gene match: 4. Germline V CDR1 and CDR2: KGHDR, SFDVKD. This CDR3 comprises 16 residues. The CDR3 sequence is CATSDRSGGAYNEQFF. The CDR3 coding sequence is TGTGCCACCAGTGATCGTAGCGGGGGGGCGTACAATGAGCAGTTCTTC.

The V gene is TRBV11-1, the J gene TRBJ2-2, with 8 bases matching TRBD1. The J segment lost 6 bases and the V segment lost 6 bases, leaving 6 bases of the junction unmatched. The V gene's germline CDR1 is SGHAT and CDR2 FQDESV (reference sequence). This CDR3 contains 14 residues. In DNA form, the CDR3 reads TGTGCCAGCAGGGACAGGGCCCAAGCCGGGGAGCTGTTTTTT. Residues: CASRDRAQAGELFF.